The 20 T cell receptor beta chains below were found in one sample sequenced in a study of liver allograft versus peripheral blood T cells. Study-wide context: A comparison was made between T cell receptor repertoires in transplanted livers and those in recipients' peripheral blood.

One entry per CDR3 protein results from TCRdb running MiXCR on the reads. The sample carries under 15,000 distinct CDR3 sequences, 15% to 20% recorded once. The receptor set was obtained from a human patient who had a liver transplant. Some T cells may possibly be graft donor cells.

Points on this clonotype: This may stem from a read error, because a much larger clone lies one nucleotide away. The chain links TRBV5-6 to TRBJ2-2; D gene uncertain. Germline lookup yields CDR1 SGHDT and CDR2 YYEEEE. CDR3 length: 14 amino acids. CDR3 sequence reads: CPSSLRPVDGELFF. For the CDR3, the DNA is TGTCCCAGCAGCTTGAGACCTGTGGACGGGGAGCTGTTTTTT.

The chain links TRBV12-3 or TRBV12-4 to TRBJ2-5; the D is unclear. The CDR3 totals 14 residues. Trimming stripped 6 bases from V and 5 bases from J, with 16 bases between. The CDR3 DNA reads TGTGCCAGCAGCTTTTCTCGCGAGCAGGAGACCCAGTACTTC. It translates to CASSFSREQETQYF.

This chain connects TRBV20-1 to TRBJ1-5; D is perhaps TRBD1 (5 bases). The germline gives CDR1 DFQATT, CDR2 SNEGSKA (reference sequence). This CDR3 has 14 residues. Trimming removed 6 bases from V and 1 base from J, with 13 bases in between. CDR3 nucleotide sequence: TGCAGTGCCAGCGGCAGGGCGAGCAATCAGCCCCAGCATTTT. Translation gives CSASGRASNQPQHF.

This clonotype was observed once. CDR3 nucleotides: TGTGCCAGCAGTGCCGCGGGGGGGGGCTACAATGAGCAGTTCTTC. This codes for CASSAAGGGYNEQFF. The V call is TRBV25-1, the J call TRBJ2-1, with TRBD2 matching over 9 bases. Germline V gives CDR1 MGHDK, CDR2 SYGVNS. Losses at the gene ends were 4 bases for V and 3 bases for J; bases not matched to a gene: 4. This CDR3 is 15 amino acids long.

This clonotype was recorded many times. The chain links TRBV16 to TRBJ2-7, with 8 bases matching TRBD1. With V trimmed by 0 bases and J by 2 bases, 6 bases remained unmatched. CDR3 length: 16 residues. Germline CDR1 KGHSY, CDR2 FQNENV. CDR3 bases: TGTGCCAGCAGCCAATCGGATGGACAGGGCACCTACGAGCAGTACTTC. It is translated as CASSQSDGQGTYEQYF.

This clonotype came up a few times. The chain employs TRBV20-1 and TRBJ2-4; possibly TRBD1 for D (5 bases). The CDR3 loop spans 15 amino acids. CDR1 and CDR2 from the germline V gene are DFQATT and SNEGSKA (reference sequence). V gave up 0 bases and J gave up 1 base, with 10 bases separating them. The CDR3 loop reads CSARDLAGAKNIQYF. DNA for the CDR3: TGCAGTGCTAGAGATCTCGCAGGGGCCAAAAACATTCAGTACTTC.

The chain joins TRBV7-2 to TRBJ2-7; tentative D call: TRBD1 (5 bases). CDR1 is SGHTA and CDR2 is FQGNSA in the germline V gene. The V and J ends lost 5 bases and 4 bases respectively, with 9 bases between them. This CDR3 comprises 12 residues. CDR3 in amino acids: CASSAQGYEQYF. DNA for the CDR3: TGTGCCAGCAGCGCTCAGGGTTACGAGCAGTACTTC.

The rearrangement links TRBV27 to TRBJ1-5, with 8 bases fitting TRBD1. The CDR3 is 15 amino acids. CDR1 MNHEY and CDR2 SMNVEV come from the germline V gene (reference sequence). Trimming took 5 bases from V and 6 from J; bases not matched to a gene: 9. The CDR3 sequence: CASSAYQGAGQPQHF. CDR3 DNA: TGTGCCAGCAGTGCATACCAGGGGGCCGGTCAGCCCCAGCATTTT.

This clonotype was seen only a few times. The chain joins TRBV12-3 or TRBV12-4 to TRBJ1-5; D uncertain. V dropped 8 bases and J dropped 0 bases, with 17 bases sitting between them. The CDR3 covers 16 residues. The CDR3 sequence: CASGPVALPSNQPQHF. CDR3 coding DNA: TGTGCCAGCGGCCCCGTGGCGCTACCTAGCAATCAGCCCCAGCATTTT.

This clonotype occurred many times. The genes are TRBV19 and TRBJ2-7; TRBD1 or TRBD2 may be the D gene (6 bases each). V gave up 5 bases and J gave up 5 bases, with 13 bases separating them. The CDR3 covers 13 residues. Germline CDR1 reads LNHDA; CDR2 reads SQIVND (reference sequence). As DNA, the CDR3 is TGTGCCAGTAGTTGGGGGGCAGGGGACGAGCAGTACTTC. This encodes CASSWGAGDEQYF.

This clonotype appeared a few times. This chain joins TRBV20-1 and TRBJ2-7, with D unresolved. This CDR3 has 16 residues. Germline-derived CDR1 and CDR2 are DFQATT and SNEGSKA (reference sequence). The V end was cut by 3 bases, the J end by 0 bases, with 18 bases between. For the CDR3, the DNA is TGCAGTGCTAGGGGTCAATCAGCGAAGAACTCCTACGAGCAGTACTTC. Amino acids: CSARGQSAKNSYEQYF.

By share, this clonotype ranks as medium-sized. This rearrangement joins TRBV29-1 to TRBJ2-1; D is unresolved. Deletions cut 4 bases from V and 7 bases from J, with 5 bases between. The germline gives CDR1 SQVTM, CDR2 ANQGSEA. This CDR3 spans 10 amino acids. CDR3 in amino acids: CSVGLNEQFF. For the CDR3, the DNA is TGCAGCGTTGGGCTGAATGAGCAGTTCTTC.

The rearrangement links TRBV30 to TRBJ1-1; D might be TRBD1 (5 bases). Germline CDR1 and CDR2: GTSNPN and SVGIG (reference sequence). The CDR3 loop spans 15 amino acids. Trimming removed 1 base at V and 0 bases at J, with 12 bases between. The CDR3: CAWSARGLLNTEAFF. The CDR3 nucleotides are TGTGCCTGGAGTGCCCGGGGACTGCTGAACACTGAAGCTTTCTTT. Full variable domain (remainder filled in from reference TRBV30 and TRBJ1-1): SQTIHQWPATLVQPVGSPLSLECTVEGTSNPNLYWYRQAAGRGLQLLFYSVGIGQISSEVPQNLSASRPQDRQFILSSKKLLLSDSGFYLCAWSARGLLNTEAFFGQGTRLTVV.

To note about this clonotype: A much larger clone differs from this one at a single base, so this may be a read error. J is TRBJ1-1 and V is TRBV10-3, with TRBD1 identical over 8 bases. Looked up from germline, CDR1 is ENHRY and CDR2 is SYGVKD. V dropped 6 bases and J dropped 1; count of bases not matched to a gene: 13. CDR3 size: 17 residues. CDR3 loop: CAIRSGAGGGKNTEAFF. The CDR3 DNA reads as TGTGCCATCAGATCCGGGGCAGGGGGCGGAAAGAACACTGAAGCTTTCTTT.

In this sample, this clonotype is medium-sized. The chain is built from TRBV29-1 and TRBJ2-1; D tentatively fits TRBD1 or TRBD2 (6 bases each). The CDR3 extends over 16 amino acids. Germline V gives CDR1 SQVTM, CDR2 ANQGSEA. V lost 7 bases, J lost 8 bases, and 27 bases lay in between. CDR3 loop: CSAPQEGGGPNYEQFF. The CDR3 DNA follows: TGCAGCGCACCCCAAGAGGGGGGCGGACCGAACTATGAGCAGTTCTTC.

The chain has TRBV30 and TRBJ1-5, with 9 bases fitting TRBD1. Trimming at V came to 1 base and at J to 5 bases, leaving 3 bases not matched to a gene. From germline, CDR1 is GTSNPN and CDR2 SVGIG (reference sequence). The CDR3 is 14 amino acids. Here the CDR3 reads CAWSGRTGDQPQHF. As DNA, the CDR3 is TGTGCCTGGAGTGGAAGGACAGGGGATCAGCCCCAGCATTTT.

The chain joins TRBV30 to TRBJ1-5, with 8 bases aligning to TRBD1. Germline CDR1 reads GTSNPN; CDR2 reads SVGIG (reference sequence). The CDR3 extends over 15 amino acids. The V gene end was trimmed by 0 bases and the J gene end by 3 bases; junction bases not matched to a gene: 4. The CDR3 sequence: CAWSVHRGFNQPQHF. Written as DNA, the CDR3 is TGTGCCTGGAGTGTACACAGGGGGTTCAATCAGCCCCAGCATTTT. Looking up the rest from reference TRBV30 and TRBJ1-5 gives the full variable domain: SQTIHQWPATLVQPVGSPLSLECTVEGTSNPNLYWYRQAAGRGLQLLFYSVGIGQISSEVPQNLSASRPQDRQFILSSKKLLLSDSGFYLCAWSVHRGFNQPQHFGDGTRLSIL.

In its sample, this clonotype was seen a few times. V gene TRBV7-9 combines with J gene TRBJ1-2, with 12 bases fitting TRBD1. The CDR3 is 14 residues long. Germline assignment: CDR1 SEHNR and CDR2 FQNEAQ (reference sequence). With V trimmed by 5 bases and J by 7 bases, 5 bases remained unmatched. Written as DNA, the CDR3 is TGTGCCAGCAGCGGGGACAGGGGGCAAATTGGCTACACCTTC. Its translation: CASSGDRGQIGYTF.

The CDR3 DNA reads TGTGCCAGCTCGACCAGCACACGTCAAGAGACCCAGTACTTC. It encodes CASSTSTRQETQYF. The chain joins TRBV18 to TRBJ2-5, with unresolved D. V lost 6 bases, J lost 2 bases, and 13 bases lay in between. The CDR3 runs to 14 residues. Germline values: CDR1 KGHSH, CDR2 LQKENI.

This clonotype counts as medium-sized. V usage is TRBV6-2 or TRBV6-3 and J usage is TRBJ2-1, with 12 positions matching TRBD2. Germline values: CDR1 MNHEY, CDR2 SVGEGT. CDR3 length: 17 amino acids. Losses at the gene ends were 6 bases for V and 9 bases for J; bases not matched to a gene: 15. CDR3 nucleotides: TGTGCCAGCAGCCGACGACCTAGCGGGAGGGTGAGGGTTGAGCAGTTCTTC. Translated, it gives CASSRRPSGRVRVEQFF.